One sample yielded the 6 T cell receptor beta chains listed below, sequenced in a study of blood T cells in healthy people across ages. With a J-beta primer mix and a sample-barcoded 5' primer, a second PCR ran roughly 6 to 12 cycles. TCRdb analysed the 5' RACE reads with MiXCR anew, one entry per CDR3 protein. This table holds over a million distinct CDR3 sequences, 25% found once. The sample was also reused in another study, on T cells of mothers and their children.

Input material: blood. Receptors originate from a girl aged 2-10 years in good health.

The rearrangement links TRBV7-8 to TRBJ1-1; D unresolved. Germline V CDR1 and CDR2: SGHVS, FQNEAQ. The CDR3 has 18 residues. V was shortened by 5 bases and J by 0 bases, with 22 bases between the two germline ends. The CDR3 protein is CASSHNRTLWLMNTEAFF. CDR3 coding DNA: TGTGCCAGCAGCCACAATCGGACGTTGTGGCTCATGAACACTGAAGCTTTCTTT.

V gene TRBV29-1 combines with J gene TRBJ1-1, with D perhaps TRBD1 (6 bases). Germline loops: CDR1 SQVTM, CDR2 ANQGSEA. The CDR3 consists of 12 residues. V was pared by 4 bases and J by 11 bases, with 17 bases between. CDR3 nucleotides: TGCAGCGTTGGGGACCTTGGGGGGGGCGCTTTCTTT. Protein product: CSVGDLGGGAFF.

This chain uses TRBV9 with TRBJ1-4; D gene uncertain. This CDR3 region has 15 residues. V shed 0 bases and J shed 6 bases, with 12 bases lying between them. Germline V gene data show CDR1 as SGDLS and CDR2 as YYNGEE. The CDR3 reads CASSVGGRLDEKLFF. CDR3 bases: TGTGCCAGCAGCGTAGGTGGGAGGCTGGATGAAAAACTGTTTTTT.

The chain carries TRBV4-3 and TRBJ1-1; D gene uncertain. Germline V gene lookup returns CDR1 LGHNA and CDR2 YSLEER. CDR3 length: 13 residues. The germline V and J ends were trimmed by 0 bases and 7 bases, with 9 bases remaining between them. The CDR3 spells CASSQEVSGEAFF. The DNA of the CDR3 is TGCGCCAGCAGCCAAGAAGTGTCGGGTGAAGCTTTCTTT.

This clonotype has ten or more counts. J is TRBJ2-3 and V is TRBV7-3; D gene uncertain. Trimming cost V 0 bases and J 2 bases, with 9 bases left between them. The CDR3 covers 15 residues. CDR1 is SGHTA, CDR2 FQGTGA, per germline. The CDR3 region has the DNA TGTGCCAGCAGCTTAACGGCAGCTAACACAGATACGCAGTATTTT. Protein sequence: CASSLTAANTDTQYF.

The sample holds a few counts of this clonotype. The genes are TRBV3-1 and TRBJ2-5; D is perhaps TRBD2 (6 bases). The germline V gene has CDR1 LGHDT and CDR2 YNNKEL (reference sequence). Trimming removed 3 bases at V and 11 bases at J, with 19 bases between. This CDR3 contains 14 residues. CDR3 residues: CASSQDLGGPQQYF. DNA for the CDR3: TGTGCCAGCAGCCAGGATTTGGGAGGCCCTCAGCAGTACTTC.